This is a list of T cell receptor beta chains from one sample in a study of shared clonotypes between healthy human individuals. Sequenced by immunoSEQ multiplex PCR; TCRdb stores in-frame clones only, minus some. The repertoire includes around 510,000 clones, roughly 95% of them detected once, and nearly 0.065% sits in the top ten. Sequencing input: naive CD4+ T cells sorted from blood. The receptors come from a woman aged 25 to 39 in good health. The CDR3 runs from the conserved cysteine through the conserved F or W. The order of the fields is D gene, V gene, J gene, clone size, CDR3 protein, CDR3 DNA. A D gene is named only where the DNA matches it firmly. Clone size appears in some rows only: once, few, many, or a class for an expanded clone.

D gene: .; V gene: TRBV15; J gene: TRBJ1-2; clone size: .; CDR3 protein: CATSRDRGERGYTF; CDR3 DNA: TGTGCCACCAGCAGAGATAGAGGGGAGAGGGGCTACACCTTC
D gene: TRBD1; V gene: TRBV5-1; J gene: TRBJ2-6; clone size: .; CDR3 protein: CASSDGTDPNVLTF; CDR3 DNA: TGCGCCAGCAGCGACGGGACAGACCCCAACGTCCTGACTTTC
D gene: TRBD1; V gene: TRBV7-8; J gene: TRBJ1-6; clone size: .; CDR3 protein: CASSLGRQGGSSPLHF; CDR3 DNA: TGTGCCAGCAGCTTAGGTCGGCAGGGGGGCAGTTCACCCCTCCACTTT
D gene: TRBD2; V gene: TRBV28; J gene: TRBJ2-3; clone size: .; CDR3 protein: CASTPAGTSGRADTQYF; CDR3 DNA: TGTGCCAGCACCCCCGCCGGGACTAGCGGGAGGGCAGATACGCAGTATTTT
D gene: .; V gene: TRBV28; J gene: TRBJ2-7; clone size: .; CDR3 protein: CASSLLRGTGRYEQYF; CDR3 DNA: TGTGCCAGCAGTTTATTGAGGGGGACGGGGCGGTACGAGCAGTACTTC
D gene: .; V gene: TRBV11-3; J gene: TRBJ2-2; clone size: .; CDR3 protein: CASSPSAEITGELFF; CDR3 DNA: TGTGCCAGCAGCCCCTCAGCGGAGATCACCGGGGAGCTGTTTTTT
D gene: TRBD2; V gene: TRBV7-2; J gene: TRBJ2-7; clone size: .; CDR3 protein: CASSSQLAGGYEQYF; CDR3 DNA: TGTGCCAGCAGCTCTCAACTAGCGGGAGGTTACGAGCAGTACTTC
D gene: TRBD2; V gene: TRBV10-3; J gene: TRBJ2-7; clone size: .; CDR3 protein: CAISPTSGREVNEQYF; CDR3 DNA: TGTGCCATCAGCCCGACTAGCGGGAGAGAAGTGAACGAGCAGTACTTC
D gene: TRBD1; V gene: TRBV28; J gene: TRBJ1-5; clone size: .; CDR3 protein: CASSLSGTGRPNQPQHF; CDR3 DNA: TGTGCCAGCAGTTTATCAGGGACAGGCCGGCCCAATCAGCCCCAGCATTTT
D gene: .; V gene: TRBV19; J gene: TRBJ1-2; clone size: once; CDR3 protein: CANSPGTLYGYTF; CDR3 DNA: TGTGCCAATAGCCCCGGGACATTATATGGCTACACCTTC
D gene: TRBD2; V gene: TRBV7-9; J gene: TRBJ2-2; clone size: .; CDR3 protein: CASSHTPGLAEKNTGELFF; CDR3 DNA: TGTGCCAGCAGTCATACCCCGGGACTAGCGGAGAAGAACACCGGGGAGCTGTTTTTT
D gene: .; V gene: TRBV4-1; J gene: TRBJ2-3; clone size: .; CDR3 protein: CASSQGPGGDTQYF; CDR3 DNA: TGCGCCAGCAGCCAAGGTCCTGGGGGAGATACGCAGTATTTT
D gene: TRBD2; V gene: TRBV7-2; J gene: TRBJ2-7; clone size: .; CDR3 protein: CASSPQRDLREQYF; CDR3 DNA: TGTGCCAGCAGCCCACAGCGGGATCTGCGCGAGCAGTACTTC
D gene: .; V gene: TRBV5-8; J gene: TRBJ1-5; clone size: .; CDR3 protein: CASSTRGERQPQHF; CDR3 DNA: TGTGCCAGCAGCACCAGGGGAGAGCGGCAGCCCCAGCATTTT
D gene: .; V gene: TRBV5-1; J gene: TRBJ1-5; clone size: .; CDR3 protein: CASSNGGGAGQPQHF; CDR3 DNA: TGCGCCAGCAGCAATGGAGGGGGGGCTGGTCAGCCCCAGCATTTT
D gene: TRBD1; V gene: TRBV5-1; J gene: TRBJ2-7; clone size: .; CDR3 protein: CASSSGQGPIDEQYF; CDR3 DNA: TGCGCCAGCAGCTCAGGACAGGGCCCAATTGACGAGCAGTACTTC
D gene: TRBD1; V gene: TRBV23-1; J gene: TRBJ1-2; clone size: .; CDR3 protein: CASSQFGTGDYGYTF; CDR3 DNA: TGCGCCAGCAGTCAGTTCGGGACAGGGGACTATGGCTACACCTTC
D gene: .; V gene: TRBV6-5; J gene: TRBJ1-2; clone size: .; CDR3 protein: CASSYGDRDEGYTF; CDR3 DNA: TGTGCCAGCAGTTACGGAGACAGAGACGAAGGCTACACCTTC
D gene: .; V gene: TRBV7-9; J gene: TRBJ1-1; clone size: .; CDR3 protein: CASGRGGMNTEAFF; CDR3 DNA: TGTGCCAGCGGCCGTGGTGGGATGAACACTGAAGCTTTCTTT
D gene: TRBD1; V gene: TRBV6-1; J gene: TRBJ2-1; clone size: .; CDR3 protein: CASIYLLGQDEQFF; CDR3 DNA: TGTGCCAGCATCTACCTCCTTGGACAGGATGAGCAGTTCTTC
D gene: TRBD1; V gene: TRBV28; J gene: TRBJ2-5; clone size: .; CDR3 protein: CASRDRALQETQYF; CDR3 DNA: TGTGCCAGCAGGGACAGGGCCCTTCAAGAGACCCAGTACTTC
D gene: .; V gene: TRBV4-1; J gene: TRBJ2-7; clone size: few; CDR3 protein: CASSQGLGSSYEQYF; CDR3 DNA: TGCGCCAGCAGCCAAGGCCTCGGTAGCTCCTACGAGCAGTACTTC
D gene: .; V gene: TRBV7-9; J gene: TRBJ2-1; clone size: once; CDR3 protein: CASSLAPSSRGSHNEQFF; CDR3 DNA: TGTGCCAGCAGCTTAGCCCCCTCTTCTAGAGGGTCTCACAATGAGCAGTTCTTC
D gene: TRBD1; V gene: TRBV7-9; J gene: TRBJ2-7; clone size: .; CDR3 protein: CASSRGQGARKDEQYF; CDR3 DNA: TGTGCCAGCAGCAGGGGACAGGGGGCAAGGAAGGACGAGCAGTACTTC
D gene: TRBD1; V gene: TRBV19; J gene: TRBJ2-3; clone size: .; CDR3 protein: CASSSQRGRDTDTQYF; CDR3 DNA: TGTGCCAGTAGTAGCCAAAGGGGGCGCGACACAGATACGCAGTATTTT
D gene: TRBD1; V gene: TRBV2; J gene: TRBJ1-1; clone size: .; CDR3 protein: CAGTDRVEFTEAFF; CDR3 DNA: TGTGCCGGAACGGACAGGGTCGAATTCACTGAAGCTTTCTTT
D gene: TRBD2; V gene: TRBV7-9; J gene: TRBJ2-7; clone size: .; CDR3 protein: CASSLGQHLAGSYEQYF; CDR3 DNA: TGTGCCAGCAGCTTAGGCCAACATCTAGCGGGATCCTACGAGCAGTACTTC
D gene: .; V gene: TRBV2; J gene: TRBJ1-4; clone size: once; CDR3 protein: CASSGLGSNNEKLFF; CDR3 DNA: TGTGCCAGCAGTGGATTGGGTAGCAATAATGAAAAACTGTTTTTT
D gene: TRBD1; V gene: TRBV9; J gene: TRBJ2-2; clone size: .; CDR3 protein: CASSAPRGTGGPGELFF; CDR3 DNA: TGTGCCAGCAGCGCACCCCGCGGGACAGGGGGCCCCGGGGAGCTGTTTTTT
D gene: .; V gene: TRBV19; J gene: TRBJ1-3; clone size: .; CDR3 protein: CASRQTSGNTIYF; CDR3 DNA: TGTGCCTCGCGACAGACCTCTGGAAACACCATATATTTT
D gene: .; V gene: TRBV28; J gene: TRBJ2-7; clone size: .; CDR3 protein: CASSTSSGEQYF; CDR3 DNA: TGTGCCAGCAGTACCTCTTCAGGCGAGCAGTACTTC
D gene: .; V gene: TRBV7-8; J gene: TRBJ2-1; clone size: .; CDR3 protein: CASSLGSSSNEQFF; CDR3 DNA: TGTGCCAGCAGCTTAGGGTCAAGCAGCAATGAGCAGTTCTTC
D gene: .; V gene: TRBV28; J gene: TRBJ1-4; clone size: .; CDR3 protein: CASSHLGDLDEKLFF; CDR3 DNA: TGTGCCAGCAGTCACCTGGGGGACCTGGATGAAAAACTGTTTTTT
D gene: TRBD2; V gene: TRBV19; J gene: TRBJ2-1; clone size: .; CDR3 protein: CASSISGRLAEEQFF; CDR3 DNA: TGTGCCAGTAGTATAAGCGGGAGGCTGGCTGAAGAGCAGTTCTTC
D gene: .; V gene: TRBV28; J gene: TRBJ2-7; clone size: .; CDR3 protein: CASSSAANPRDEQYF; CDR3 DNA: TGTGCCAGCAGCTCTGCAGCTAACCCCCGGGACGAGCAGTACTTC
D gene: .; V gene: TRBV5-3; J gene: TRBJ2-7; clone size: .; CDR3 protein: CARSLVPGRYEQYF; CDR3 DNA: TGTGCCAGAAGCTTGGTTCCGGGGCGGTACGAGCAGTACTTC
D gene: .; V gene: TRBV10-1; J gene: TRBJ2-7; clone size: .; CDR3 protein: CASSEMVAGVDEQYF; CDR3 DNA: TGCGCCAGCAGTGAGATGGTGGCAGGGGTCGACGAGCAGTACTTC
D gene: .; V gene: TRBV15; J gene: TRBJ2-2; clone size: .; CDR3 protein: CATSRGKTVVTGELFF; CDR3 DNA: TGTGCCACCAGCAGAGGAAAGACAGTGGTCACCGGGGAGCTGTTTTTT
D gene: TRBD1; V gene: TRBV27; J gene: TRBJ2-1; clone size: .; CDR3 protein: CASSLQQGIGNEQFF; CDR3 DNA: TGTGCCAGCAGTCTCCAACAGGGGATTGGGAATGAGCAGTTCTTC
D gene: TRBD2; V gene: TRBV5-1; J gene: TRBJ2-1; clone size: .; CDR3 protein: CASSSRTSGSYNEQFF; CDR3 DNA: TGCGCCAGCAGCTCAAGGACTAGCGGCTCCTACAATGAGCAGTTCTTC
D gene: .; V gene: TRBV4-1; J gene: TRBJ1-4; clone size: .; CDR3 protein: CASSQDGRVGTNEKLFF; CDR3 DNA: TGCGCCAGCAGCCAAGATGGGAGGGTAGGGACTAATGAAAAACTGTTTTTT
D gene: .; V gene: TRBV13; J gene: TRBJ1-1; clone size: .; CDR3 protein: CASSLVRTTSLNTEAFF; CDR3 DNA: TGTGCCAGCAGCTTGGTCCGAACTACATCCCTGAACACTGAAGCTTTCTTT
D gene: .; V gene: TRBV28; J gene: TRBJ2-7; clone size: .; CDR3 protein: CASSFPPGEQYF; CDR3 DNA: TGTGCCAGCAGTTTCCCCCCCGGCGAGCAGTACTTC
D gene: .; V gene: TRBV7-2; J gene: TRBJ2-7; clone size: .; CDR3 protein: CASSSGVGYEQYF; CDR3 DNA: TGTGCCAGCAGCTCAGGGGTAGGATACGAGCAGTACTTC
D gene: TRBD1; V gene: TRBV30; J gene: TRBJ2-2; clone size: .; CDR3 protein: CAWRWTGTNTGELFF; CDR3 DNA: TGTGCCTGGAGATGGACAGGCACGAACACCGGGGAGCTGTTTTTT
D gene: .; V gene: TRBV5-1; J gene: TRBJ2-2; clone size: .; CDR3 protein: CASSSEEGELFF; CDR3 DNA: TGCGCCAGCAGCTCCGAGGAGGGGGAGCTGTTTTTT
D gene: .; V gene: TRBV9; J gene: TRBJ2-1; clone size: .; CDR3 protein: CASSVAGASYNEQFF; CDR3 DNA: TGTGCCAGCAGCGTAGCGGGGGCATCCTACAATGAGCAGTTCTTC
D gene: TRBD1; V gene: TRBV18; J gene: TRBJ1-3; clone size: .; CDR3 protein: CASSPPGIPGQGSGNTIYF; CDR3 DNA: TGTGCCAGCTCACCACCGGGGATTCCGGGACAGGGTTCTGGAAACACCATATATTTT
D gene: TRBD1; V gene: TRBV28; J gene: TRBJ2-1; clone size: .; CDR3 protein: CASSIGPGTGMYEQFF; CDR3 DNA: TGTGCCAGCAGTATAGGCCCCGGGACAGGGATGTATGAGCAGTTCTTC
D gene: .; V gene: TRBV5-6; J gene: TRBJ2-7; clone size: .; CDR3 protein: CASSSYGGLVSYEQYF; CDR3 DNA: TGTGCCAGCAGTTCCTACGGTGGGTTAGTCTCCTACGAGCAGTACTTC
D gene: TRBD1; V gene: TRBV6-6; J gene: TRBJ1-1; clone size: .; CDR3 protein: CASRDRGGTEAFF; CDR3 DNA: TGTGCCAGCAGGGACAGGGGCGGCACTGAAGCTTTCTTT
D gene: .; V gene: TRBV28; J gene: TRBJ1-1; clone size: .; CDR3 protein: CASSLSAPRLEAFF; CDR3 DNA: TGTGCCAGCAGTTTGTCCGCCCCCCGACTTGAAGCTTTCTTT
D gene: TRBD2; V gene: TRBV29-1; J gene: TRBJ2-3; clone size: .; CDR3 protein: CSAQSGVMTDTQYF; CDR3 DNA: TGCAGCGCCCAAAGCGGGGTTATGACAGATACGCAGTATTTT